These 24 T cell receptor beta chains were all obtained from the same sample, sequenced in a study of OX40 agonist ivuxolimab in advanced cancers. Generated by immunoSEQ multiplex PCR, the TCRdb table keeps only in-frame clones and is missing some. The sample lists about 89,000 clones; about 88% were seen once. Sequencing used CD4+ or CD8+ T cells sorted from blood, obtained in a trial of the OX40 agonist ivuxolimab. These receptors all stem from an adult with an advanced solid tumor such as melanoma, head and neck, liver or kidney cancer.

The CDR3 DNA is TGTGCCAGCAGCCGAAGAAGGGGGGCGGACGGGGAGCTGTTTTTT. Its protein product is CASSRRRGADGELFF. The gene calls are TRBV14 and TRBJ2-2; D may match TRBD1 or TRBD2 (6 bases each). Germline CDR1 is SGHDN and CDR2 is FVKESK. The CDR3 runs to 15 residues. V dropped 4 bases and J dropped 7 bases, with 16 bases sitting between them.

This chain joins TRBV10-2 and TRBJ1-2; 9 bases agree with TRBD1. The germline V gene encodes CDR1 WSHSY and CDR2 SAAADI. V lost 5 bases to trimming and J lost 6 bases; unmatched junction nucleotides: 4. The CDR3 is 13 residues long. This CDR3 reads CASSRDRVDGYTF. The CDR3 nucleotides read TGCGCCAGCAGTAGGGACAGGGTGGATGGCTACACCTTC.

The V and J genes are TRBV6-4 and TRBJ2-1; D might be TRBD1 (7 bases). V was trimmed by 4 bases and J by 3 bases, leaving 10 bases between them. Germline V gene lookup returns CDR1 MRHNA and CDR2 SNTAGT. This CDR3 comprises 14 residues. The CDR3 DNA sequence: TGTGCCAGCAGTGCCCAGGGGGGCTACAATGAGCAGTTCTTC. It specifies CASSAQGGYNEQFF.

V gene TRBV18 combines with J gene TRBJ2-1, with 15 bases that match TRBD2. CDR1 is KGHSH, CDR2 LQKENI, per germline. The CDR3 is 16 residues long. Trimming removed 3 bases from V and 7 bases from J; junction bases left unmatched: 4. The DNA for the CDR3 is TGTGCCAGCTCACCTGCGGGACTAGCGGGGGGTAATGAGCAGTTCTTC. The encoded protein is CASSPAGLAGGNEQFF.

The V gene is TRBV7-8, the J gene TRBJ2-7; the D call may be TRBD1 or TRBD2 (6 bases each). The CDR3 extends over 15 amino acids. Germline V gene lookup returns CDR1 SGHVS and CDR2 FQNEAQ. Trimming took 5 bases from V and 4 from J, leaving 18 bases between them. The CDR3 protein is CASSPPHRAGYEQYF. The CDR3 DNA reads as TGTGCCAGCAGCCCTCCCCACAGGGCGGGGTACGAGCAGTACTTC.

This clone occurred a few times. The chain recombines TRBV2 with TRBJ2-1, with TRBD2 as a possible D gene (5 bases). The CDR3 spans 15 residues. The V end lost 7 bases, the J end lost 0 bases, and 13 bases lay between the germline ends. Germline CDR1 reads SNHLY; CDR2 reads FYNNEI. The CDR3 DNA is TGTGCCAGCAAGGTCAGCGGTTTCTCCTACAATGAGCAGTTCTTC. The encoded protein is CASKVSGFSYNEQFF.

The chain combines TRBV5-4 with TRBJ1-1; no clear D gene. The CDR3 spans 15 residues. V was pared by 4 bases and J by 1 base, with 14 bases between. From germline, CDR1 is SGHNT and CDR2 YYREEE (reference sequence). DNA of the CDR3: TGTGCCAGCAGCCCCGGAGCCTCAGGGAACACTGAAGCTTTCTTT. Translation: CASSPGASGNTEAFF.

This clone was detected only once. The chain is built from TRBV25-1 and TRBJ2-7, with D uncertain. CDR1 is MGHDK, CDR2 SYGVNS, per germline. The CDR3 spans 11 residues. Trimming left V 5 bases short and J 6 bases short, with 8 bases between. DNA for the CDR3: TGTGCCAGCAGTCCCCTGTCCGAGCAGTACTTC. Its translation is CASSPLSEQYF.

The chain employs TRBV11-2 and TRBJ1-6, with unresolved D. This CDR3 contains 14 residues. The V end lost 4 bases, the J end lost 8 bases, and 12 bases lay between the germline ends. The germline gives CDR1 SGHAT, CDR2 FQNNGV. The CDR3 loop is CASSSGGEYSPLHF. CDR3 DNA sequence: TGTGCCAGCAGCTCAGGCGGGGAATATTCACCCCTCCACTTT.

The chain combines TRBV30 with TRBJ1-4, with 10 bases fitting TRBD1. CDR1 and CDR2 from the germline V gene are GTSNPN and SVGIG (reference sequence). The CDR3 is 14 residues long. J was trimmed by 8 bases and V by 3 bases; bases with no gene match: 6. The CDR3 loop reads CAWSSGTGVEKLFF. The CDR3 bases are TGTGCCTGGAGCTCCGGGACAGGGGTAGAAAAACTGTTTTTT.

V gene TRBV7-2 combines with J gene TRBJ1-2; 11 bases map to TRBD1. Germline CDR1 is SGHTA and CDR2 is FQGNSA. The trim removed 0 bases at V and 2 bases at J, leaving 2 bases unmatched. The CDR3 runs to 16 residues. The CDR3 bases are TGTGCCAGCAGCTTAGCGAGGGACAGGGGGAACTATGGCTACACCTTC. Translation gives CASSLARDRGNYGYTF.

This clone was detected once. The chain couples TRBV6-1 to TRBJ2-3; possibly TRBD1 for D (6 bases). Trimming removed 1 base from V and 6 bases from J, with 20 bases in between. The CDR3 runs 17 residues. Germline-derived CDR1 and CDR2 are MNHNS and SASEGT. CDR3: CASSEDGGRTRSDTQYF. CDR3 coding DNA: TGTGCCAGCAGTGAAGATGGGGGCCGAACTAGGTCGGATACGCAGTATTTT.

This clone was seen only once. The chain uses TRBV2 and TRBJ1-5, with D possibly TRBD1 on 6 matching bases. The V and J ends lost 8 bases and 0 bases respectively, with 11 bases between them. In germline, CDR1 is SNHLY, CDR2 FYNNEI. The CDR3 consists of 14 residues. The CDR3 nucleotides read TGTGCCAGCCGGGACACCCTTAGCAATCAGCCCCAGCATTTT. It specifies CASRDTLSNQPQHF.

The gene calls are TRBV5-1 and TRBJ2-7; 9 bases line up with TRBD1. The ends lost 2 bases at V and 6 bases at J; junction bases unmatched: 6. Germline CDR1 is SGHRS and CDR2 is YFSETQ. There are 14 residues in the CDR3. CDR3: CASSFASTGGEQYF. The CDR3, as DNA: TGCGCCAGCAGCTTTGCCTCGACAGGGGGCGAGCAGTACTTC.

This clone was recorded only once. The chain carries TRBV19 and TRBJ1-2; 9 bases are shared with TRBD1. The germline V gene has CDR1 LNHDA and CDR2 SQIVND (reference sequence). The length of the CDR3 is 14 residues. The J segment lost 4 bases and the V segment lost 7 bases, leaving 7 bases of the junction unmatched. In DNA, the CDR3 is TGTGCCAGTACCCCGGACAGGGGCGGCTATGGCTACACCTTC. It yields the protein CASTPDRGGYGYTF.

This chain connects TRBV7-6 to TRBJ2-3; 13 bases line up with TRBD2. Per germline, CDR1 SGHVS and CDR2 FNYEAQ. V was clipped by 4 bases and J by 6 bases; unmatched bases: 7. The CDR3 extends over 16 amino acids. This CDR3 is CASSSLTSGGRDTQYF. CDR3 nucleotides: TGTGCCAGCAGCTCTCTGACTAGCGGGGGGAGGGATACGCAGTATTTT. The full variable domain, its missing parts supplied by reference TRBV7-6 and TRBJ2-3, is GAGVSQSPRYKVTKRGQDVALRCDPISGHVSLYWYRQALGQGPEFLTYFNYEAQQDKSGLPNDRFSAERPEGSISTLTIQRTEQRDSAMYRCASSSLTSGGRDTQYFGPGTRLTVL.

CDR3: CGRGGGGETQYF. For the CDR3, the DNA is TGTGGGCGGGGGGGCGGCGGAGAGACCCAGTACTTC. This chain connects TRBV6-5 to TRBJ2-5; 9 bases match TRBD2. CDR1 is MNHEY, CDR2 SVGAGI, per germline. The CDR3 is made up of 12 amino acids.

The V and J genes are TRBV5-1 and TRBJ1-5; D might be TRBD1 (6 bases). This CDR3 comprises 15 residues. CDR1 and CDR2 from the germline V gene are SGHRS and YFSETQ. Trimming took off 0 bases at V and 5 bases at J, with 12 bases between the two ends. CDR3 region: CASSLGGLRDQPQHF. The CDR3 DNA is TGCGCCAGCAGCTTGGGGGGGCTGCGGGATCAGCCCCAGCATTTT.

The chain uses TRBV10-3 and TRBJ2-7; D gene unclear. This CDR3 region has 12 residues. In germline, CDR1 is ENHRY, CDR2 SYGVKD. V was trimmed by 6 bases and J by 0 bases, leaving 6 bases between them. In nucleotides, the CDR3 is TGTGCCATCAGGGGAACCTCCTACGAGCAGTACTTC. It is translated as CAIRGTSYEQYF.

The V gene is TRBV5-6, the J gene TRBJ2-3, with D unclear. The V end lost 0 bases, the J end lost 2 bases, and 4 bases lay between the germline ends. CDR3 length: 13 residues. Germline V gives CDR1 SGHDT, CDR2 YYEEEE. The CDR3 is CASSLDTTDTQYF. CDR3 bases: TGTGCCAGCAGCTTGGACACCACAGATACGCAGTATTTT.

This chain connects TRBV5-6 to TRBJ2-3; D gene unclear. CDR3 length: 15 amino acids. V gave up 4 bases and J gave up 7 bases, with 19 bases separating them. The germline gives CDR1 SGHDT, CDR2 YYEEEE. CDR3 amino acids: CASSPRVAARHTQYF. The CDR3 DNA sequence: TGTGCCAGCAGCCCCCGGGTAGCCGCCCGCCATACGCAGTATTTT.

V is TRBV5-4 and J is TRBJ1-1, with D perhaps matching TRBD1 (5 bases). V was cut by 4 bases and J by 10 bases, with 14 bases left in between. Per the germline V gene, CDR1 is SGHNT and CDR2 is YYREEE (reference sequence). The length of the CDR3 is 12 residues. The CDR3 spells CASSHSDMVAFF. CDR3 nucleotides: TGTGCCAGCAGCCATTCGGACATGGTAGCTTTCTTT.

The chain uses TRBV7-2 and TRBJ2-5; no clear D gene. This CDR3 region has 13 residues. Trimming left V 3 bases short and J 4 bases short, with 9 bases between. Germline V lookup: CDR1 SGHTA, CDR2 FQGNSA. The CDR3 sequence: CASSFDLLETQYF. Written as DNA, the CDR3 is TGTGCCAGCAGCTTCGACCTACTAGAGACCCAGTACTTC.

The rearrangement uses TRBV18 and TRBJ2-3; D ambiguous. Trimming left V 5 bases short and J 3 bases short, with 12 bases between. The germline gives CDR1 KGHSH, CDR2 LQKENI. There are 14 residues in the CDR3. The CDR3 here is CASSLTTATDTQYF. DNA of the CDR3: TGTGCCAGCTCATTGACGACTGCAACAGATACGCAGTATTTT.